This T cell receptor beta chain stems from a study of blood T cell repertoires in COVID-19. Whole-study context: The study drew acute and convalescent COVID-19 samples from the United States, Italy and Spain. From T cells, B-cell-depleted T cells, or PBMCs came the material, which was cDNA or gDNA.

Germline CDR1 is SGHRS and CDR2 is YFSETQ. This CDR3 is built from 13 residues. V was clipped by 0 bases and J by 9 bases; unmatched bases: 3. TCRdb's table, derived via immunoSEQ multiplex PCR, lists solely in-frame clones and lacks some. The table shows 180,000 or so clones, with roughly 90% occurring only once. The V call is TRBV5-1, the J call TRBJ2-1; 7 nucleotides agree with TRBD2. Sequencing used peripheral blood. This receptor was taken from a man in his forties with acute or convalescent COVID-19. This CDR3 reads CASSLALAAEQFF. DNA for the CDR3: TGCGCCAGCAGCTTGGCCCTAGCGGCTGAGCAGTTCTTC.